These T cell receptor beta chains were read from a single sample in a study of blood T cell repertoires in COVID-19. Clones were sequenced by immunoSEQ multiplex PCR, and TCRdb holds only the in-frame ones, with some missing. The sample yields about 250,000 clones, around 89% seen once. Sequencing was performed on PBMCs or T cells enriched from blood (not recorded which). Source of these receptors: a woman between 45 and 65 years old who had recovered from COVID-19. The CDR3 runs from the conserved cysteine through the conserved F or W. The order of the fields is clone size, J gene, V gene, D gene, CDR3 DNA, CDR3 protein. The D gene is left open where the match is weak. Part of the rows lack a size; the others show once, few, many or a class for expanded clones.

- | TRBJ1-2 | TRBV19 | - | TGTGCCAGTAAACAGGGTAACTATGGCTACACCTTC | CASKQGNYGYTF
- | TRBJ1-5 | TRBV19 | - | TGTGCCAGTAGTATAGGGAGGGCGGCCATCGATAATAGCAATCAGCCCCAGCATTTT | CASSIGRAAIDNSNQPQHF
- | TRBJ2-5 | TRBV7-8 | - | TGTGCCAGCAGCCCCCCCGCGTTCCGAGAGACCCAGTACTTC | CASSPPAFRETQYF
- | TRBJ2-2 | TRBV30 | TRBD2 | TGTGCCTGGAGTTCAGCGGGAGGTTTTACCGGGGAGCTGTTTTTT | CAWSSAGGFTGELFF
- | TRBJ2-3 | TRBV7-3 | TRBD1 | TGTGCCAGCAGCACGGGACAGGGACGCTCAGATACGCAGTATTTT | CASSTGQGRSDTQYF
- | TRBJ2-7 | TRBV10-3 | - | TGTGCCATCAGAACCGGGACACAGACCTACGAGCAGTACTTC | CAIRTGTQTYEQYF
- | TRBJ1-5 | TRBV2 | - | TGTGCCAGTAGCCCCGGGAGGGCAGGCAATCAGCCCCAGCATTTT | CASSPGRAGNQPQHF
- | TRBJ1-4 | TRBV6-5 | TRBD1 | TGTGCCAGCAGCTCGGACAGGGAGGTCAGAAAACTGTTTTTT | CASSSDREVRKLFF
- | TRBJ1-4 | TRBV11-2 | - | TGTGCCAGCAAGACCGGAGGCCTTAATGAAAAACTGTTTTTT | CASKTGGLNEKLFF
- | TRBJ2-2 | TRBV3-1/TRBV3-2 | - | TGTGCCAGCGGGGCGGGGCCGTGGTCCGGGGAGCTGTTTTTT | CASGAGPWSGELFF
once | TRBJ2-7 | TRBV3-1/TRBV3-2 | TRBD2 | TGTGCCAGCAGCCTGGGCCGACTAGCGGGAGTCGGCGAGCAGTACTTC | CASSLGRLAGVGEQYF
- | TRBJ1-1 | TRBV10-3 | - | TGTGCCATCAGTGAGGGAGTGAACACTGAAGCTTTCTTT | CAISEGVNTEAFF
- | TRBJ2-1 | TRBV5-1 | TRBD2 | TGCGCCAGCAGCTTACTAGCGGGAGGGCATGTGGGGCAGTTCTTC | CASSLLAGGHVGQFF
- | TRBJ2-3 | TRBV9 | TRBD1 | TGTGCCAGCAGCTTTAAAGACAGGGGGAGGATAGATACGCAGTATTTT | CASSFKDRGRIDTQYF
few | TRBJ2-5 | TRBV20-1 | - | TGCAGTGCTGGGCACCAAGAGACCCAGTACTTC | CSAGHQETQYF
- | TRBJ1-6 | TRBV30 | TRBD1 | TGTGCCTGGAGTGGCCGGGACAGGTATAATTCACCCCTCCACTTT | CAWSGRDRYNSPLHF
- | TRBJ1-1 | TRBV6-5 | - | TGTGCCAGCAGCTACGAATCGGGACTGATGAACACTGAAGCTTTCTTT | CASSYESGLMNTEAFF
- | TRBJ1-4 | TRBV29-1 | - | TGCAGCGTGCAACAGAGATCCACTGAAAAACTGTTTTTT | CSVQQRSTEKLFF
- | TRBJ2-1 | TRBV28 | - | TGTGCCAGCAGTTTATACCCCTTACTAAATGAGCAGTTCTTC | CASSLYPLLNEQFF
- | TRBJ2-5 | TRBV11-2 | TRBD2 | TGTGCCAGCAGCTTAGATGGTCTGACTAGCGGGAGATTCAGGGAGACCCAGTACTTC | CASSLDGLTSGRFRETQYF
- | TRBJ2-7 | TRBV28 | TRBD1 | TGTGCCAGCAGCCAAGACAGGGGTCTCTACGAGCAGTACTTC | CASSQDRGLYEQYF
- | TRBJ1-5 | TRBV2 | TRBD1 | TGTGCCAGCAGTGAAGGTTACAGGGGCCGCAATCAGCCCCAGCATTTT | CASSEGYRGRNQPQHF
- | TRBJ1-6 | TRBV25-1 | - | TGTGCCAGCAGTGAATATAAGGGGAATTCACCCCTCCACTTT | CASSEYKGNSPLHF
- | TRBJ2-1 | TRBV7-3 | - | TGTGCCAGCAGCCCAACCGGCGGAGCCCAGTTCTTC | CASSPTGGAQFF
- | TRBJ1-6 | TRBV6-5 | - | TGTGCCAGCAGTTATGAGAGCTCCTATAATTCACCCCTCCACTTT | CASSYESSYNSPLHF
- | TRBJ1-1 | TRBV6-5 | - | TGTGCCAGCAGCCAGCCGGGGTTGGAAACTGAAGCTTTCTTT | CASSQPGLETEAFF
once | TRBJ1-1 | TRBV3-1/TRBV3-2 | TRBD1 | TGTGCCAGCACCCCGACAGGGGGCCACACTGAAGCTTTCTTT | CASTPTGGHTEAFF
- | TRBJ2-7 | TRBV5-5 | TRBD1 | TGTGCCAGCAGCGGGGGACAGGGTCTCCACGAGCAGTACTTC | CASSGGQGLHEQYF
- | TRBJ1-4 | TRBV7-2 | TRBD1 | TGTGCCAGCAGCAAACGACAGGGAGCGGAAAAACTGTTTTTT | CASSKRQGAEKLFF
- | TRBJ2-3 | TRBV20-1 | TRBD2 | TGCAGTGCTAGTAGACTAGCGGGAGGGGGGGATACGCAGTATTTT | CSASRLAGGGDTQYF
- | TRBJ2-1 | TRBV28 | TRBD2 | TGTGCCAGCAGTTTATTCCCCTTACGGGCGGGAGGTCCCTACAATGAGCAGTTCTTC | CASSLFPLRAGGPYNEQFF
- | TRBJ1-2 | TRBV4-2 | - | TGTGCCAGCACGTATAGGGGCGGCTACACCTTC | CASTYRGGYTF
once | TRBJ2-6 | TRBV9 | TRBD2 | TGTGCCAGCAGCGTAGGGCAGCGGGGCGGCTCTCTTGGGGCCAACGTCCTGACTTTC | CASSVGQRGGSLGANVLTF
once | TRBJ2-2 | TRBV7-2 | TRBD2 | TGTGCCAGCAGCTTATATCCGGGGGGAAGCACCGGGGAGCTGTTTTTT | CASSLYPGGSTGELFF
- | TRBJ1-1 | TRBV18 | - | TGTGCCAGCTCACCAGGGGCAGAGCTAAACACTGAAGCTTTCTTT | CASSPGAELNTEAFF
- | TRBJ1-2 | TRBV5-4 | - | TGTGCCAGCAGCTTGCAGTCTTATGGCTACACCTTC | CASSLQSYGYTF
few | TRBJ2-3 | TRBV7-2 | TRBD2 | TGTGCCAGCAGCCCACGGGGGACTAGCGGGAGCACAGATACGCAGTATTTT | CASSPRGTSGSTDTQYF
few | TRBJ2-2 | TRBV3-1/TRBV3-2 | - | TGTGCCAGCAGCCCCTCGGGATCTCTATCCGGGGAGCTGTTTTTT | CASSPSGSLSGELFF
once | TRBJ1-4 | TRBV5-1 | - | TGCGCCAGCAGCTTGGTGGAGGGTATGGATGAAAAACTGTTTTTT | CASSLVEGMDEKLFF
- | TRBJ2-3 | TRBV6-2/TRBV6-3 | - | TGTGCCAGCAGTTACGCCTCTCCCATTCCCGCTTCCCTGCGAAATACGCAGTATTTT | CASSYASPIPASLRNTQYF
- | TRBJ2-2 | TRBV25-1 | - | TGTGCCAGCAGTGATCTACAGGGAATTTCCGGGGAGCTGTTTTTT | CASSDLQGISGELFF
- | TRBJ2-7 | TRBV27 | TRBD2 | TGTGCCAGCAGTTTGTATAGCGGGAGGGCCAACGAGCAGTACTTC | CASSLYSGRANEQYF
once | TRBJ2-3 | TRBV11-2 | TRBD2 | TGTGCCAGCAGCTACCGACTAGCGGGGAGCACAGATACGCAGTATTTT | CASSYRLAGSTDTQYF
- | TRBJ2-5 | TRBV7-2 | - | TGTGCCAGTAGACTGGGAGAGACCCAGTACTTC | CASRLGETQYF
- | TRBJ2-7 | TRBV6-5 | TRBD1 | TGTGCCAGCAGTTACCCAGGGACAGGGAGGGACGAGCAGTACTTC | CASSYPGTGRDEQYF
- | TRBJ2-7 | TRBV3-1/TRBV3-2 | TRBD2 | TGTGCCAGCAGCCAAGATCGAAGGCGGGAGAATTACGAGCAGTACTTC | CASSQDRRRENYEQYF
- | TRBJ1-6 | TRBV25-1 | - | TGTGCCAGCACCCGGACAGATAATTCACCCCTCCACTTT | CASTRTDNSPLHF
- | TRBJ2-1 | TRBV5-1 | - | TGCGCCAGCAGTTCTATCGGACGGGGTTGGGATGAGCAGTTCTTC | CASSSIGRGWDEQFF
- | TRBJ2-2 | TRBV7-8 | TRBD2 | TGTGCCAGCAGCCCTAGCGGGAGTACCGGGGAGCTGTTTTTT | CASSPSGSTGELFF
- | TRBJ2-7 | TRBV7-9 | - | TGTGCCAGCAGCTCCACTGTCAGCGGCGAGCAGTACTTC | CASSSTVSGEQYF
- | TRBJ1-1 | TRBV29-1 | - | TGCAGCGTTGTTAGACAGAACACTGAAGCTTTCTTT | CSVVRQNTEAFF
once | TRBJ1-5 | TRBV6-5 | TRBD1 | TGTGCCAGCAGCCCAGTGGGGACAGGGACTCAGCCCCAGCATTTT | CASSPVGTGTQPQHF
- | TRBJ2-5 | TRBV14 | - | TGTGCCAGCAGCCTCCTGGCGCAGGCAGAGACCCAGTACTTC | CASSLLAQAETQYF
- | TRBJ1-2 | TRBV6-5 | - | TGTGCCAGCACTCCCACTGACGAGGGCTATGGCTACACCTTC | CASTPTDEGYGYTF
- | TRBJ2-3 | TRBV19 | - | TGTGCCAGTAGTCTTGTAGCGGGCACAGATACGCAGTATTTT | CASSLVAGTDTQYF
few | TRBJ1-2 | TRBV30 | TRBD1 | TGTGCCTGGAGTGTACGCTCTGGACAGGGCTATGGCTACACCTTC | CAWSVRSGQGYGYTF
- | TRBJ2-3 | TRBV10-2 | TRBD2 | TGCGCCAGCAGTGAGGGGACTAGCGGGGGCACAGATACGCAGTATTTT | CASSEGTSGGTDTQYF